Listed below are T cell receptor beta chains from one sample, sequenced in a study of CD8 T cells in ankylosing spondylitis. Via MiXCR, TCRdb re-called the 5' RACE reads, giving one row per CDR3 protein. The table records fewer than 250,000 distinct CDR3 sequences, roughly a tenth of them present only once. Specimen: blood, either unsorted or a sorted T cell fraction (not recorded which). The receptors originated from a male donor with ankylosing spondylitis or in good health (not recorded which). Each CDR3 is given with its conserved first and last residue. Each record gives: clone size, D gene, J gene, V gene, CDR3 length, CDR3 protein, CDR3 DNA. D genes are given only for firm matches. Where a row states a size, it is once, few, many or the class of an expanded clone; other rows omit it.

size: few; D: NA; J: TRBJ1-2; V: TRBV10-3; length: 14; CDR3: CAINAQPGGDGYTF; DNA: TGTGCCATCAATGCCCAACCCGGGGGGGACGGCTACACCTTC
size: many; D: TRBD1; J: TRBJ2-3; V: TRBV24-1; length: 15; CDR3: CATPDRTLPTDTQYF; DNA: TGTGCCACCCCGGACAGGACACTACCCACAGATACGCAGTATTTT
size: many; D: NA; J: TRBJ1-5; V: TRBV2; length: 14; CDR3: CASSREVGNQPQHF; DNA: TGTGCCAGCAGCAGGGAAGTAGGCAATCAGCCCCAGCATTTT
size: many; D: TRBD2; J: TRBJ2-1; V: TRBV3-1; length: 19; CDR3: CASSWGLAGGYSSYNEQFF; DNA: TGTGCCAGCAGCTGGGGACTAGCGGGGGGCTACAGCTCCTACAATGAGCAGTTCTTC
size: few; D: NA; J: TRBJ2-1; V: TRBV11-2; length: 13; CDR3: CASSFAFYNEQFF; DNA: TGTGCCAGCAGCTTCGCTTTTTACAATGAGCAGTTCTTC
size: many; D: TRBD2; J: TRBJ2-3; V: TRBV30; length: 15; CDR3: CAWSRGGGATDTQYF; DNA: TGTGCCTGGAGTCGAGGCGGGGGAGCAACAGATACGCAGTATTTT
size: many; D: NA; J: TRBJ2-1; V: TRBV5-1; length: 14; CDR3: CASTWPRHGDEQFF; DNA: TGCGCCAGCACATGGCCACGGCATGGGGATGAGCAGTTCTTC
size: many; D: TRBD1; J: TRBJ2-7; V: TRBV20-1; length: 14; CDR3: CSARDAAGGYEQYF; DNA: TGCAGTGCTAGAGACGCGGCAGGGGGCTACGAGCAGTACTTC
size: many; D: NA; J: TRBJ1-1; V: TRBV7-9; length: 14; CDR3: CASSLSGGGTEAFF; DNA: TGTGCCAGCAGCTTGTCCGGGGGAGGGACTGAAGCTTTCTTT
size: many; D: NA; J: TRBJ1-2; V: TRBV7-9; length: 14; CDR3: CASSFRDVERGYTF; DNA: TGTGCCAGCAGCTTCCGGGACGTTGAAAGAGGCTACACCTTC
size: many; D: NA; J: TRBJ2-3; V: TRBV5-1; length: 15; CDR3: CASSLTAGRTDTQYF; DNA: TGCGCCAGCAGCTTGACAGCGGGCCGCACAGATACGCAGTATTTT
size: many; D: TRBD2; J: TRBJ2-1; V: TRBV2; length: 14; CDR3: CASTEGLARGEQFF; DNA: TGTGCCAGCACCGAAGGACTAGCGAGGGGTGAGCAGTTCTTC
size: NA; D: NA; J: TRBJ2-1; V: TRBV7-6; length: 12; CDR3: CASSLEGRGQFF; DNA: TGTGCCAGCAGCTTAGAGGGTCGTGGGCAGTTCTTC
size: many; D: NA; J: TRBJ2-1; V: TRBV12-3/TRBV12-4; length: 11; CDR3: CASSWDNEQFF; DNA: TGTGCCAGCAGTTGGGACAATGAGCAGTTCTTC
size: NA; D: NA; J: TRBJ2-1; V: TRBV5-1; length: 15; CDR3: CASSLESNPYNEQFF; DNA: TGCGCCAGCAGCTTGGAGTCTAATCCTTACAATGAGCAGTTCTTC
size: many; D: NA; J: TRBJ2-3; V: TRBV20-1; length: 16; CDR3: CSARAGRQAFTDTQYF; DNA: TGCAGTGCTAGGGCGGGTCGACAGGCCTTCACAGATACGCAGTATTTT
size: few; D: NA; J: TRBJ1-2; V: TRBV2; length: 12; CDR3: CASRGLSGGYTF; DNA: TGTGCCAGCCGAGGACTCTCGGGTGGCTACACCTTC
size: many; D: TRBD1; J: TRBJ1-2; V: TRBV7-2; length: 17; CDR3: CASSLVLDRGLGYGYTF; DNA: TGTGCCAGCAGCTTAGTGCTAGACAGGGGGTTAGGCTATGGCTACACCTTC
size: NA; D: NA; J: TRBJ2-7; V: TRBV30; length: 11; CDR3: CAWSLRGEQYF; DNA: TGTGCCTGGAGCCTCCGAGGGGAGCAGTACTTC
size: NA; D: TRBD1; J: TRBJ1-5; V: TRBV30; length: 16; CDR3: CAWSSGGGYSNQPQHF; DNA: TGTGCCTGGAGTTCAGGGGGAGGTTATAGCAATCAGCCCCAGCATTTT
size: NA; D: NA; J: TRBJ1-1; V: TRBV7-2; length: 14; CDR3: CASSLDRQNTEAFF; DNA: TGTGCCAGCAGCTTAGACCGGCAGAACACTGAAGCTTTCTTT
size: many; D: NA; J: TRBJ1-5; V: TRBV10-3; length: 15; CDR3: CAISEAGAGNQPQHF; DNA: TGTGCCATCAGTGAAGCTGGGGCGGGCAATCAGCCCCAGCATTTT
size: NA; D: NA; J: TRBJ2-7; V: TRBV6-5; length: 15; CDR3: CASSYEPKTHYEQYF; DNA: TGTGCCAGCAGTTACGAACCTAAAACCCACTACGAGCAGTACTTC
size: many; D: NA; J: TRBJ1-4; V: TRBV10-3; length: 11; CDR3: CAISEGEKLFF; DNA: TGTGCCATCAGTGAAGGTGAAAAACTGTTTTTT
size: NA; D: TRBD1; J: TRBJ1-5; V: TRBV20-1; length: 14; CDR3: CSAQRGQGNQPQHF; DNA: TGCAGTGCTCAAAGGGGACAGGGCAATCAGCCCCAGCATTTT
size: many; D: TRBD1; J: TRBJ2-5; V: TRBV10-1; length: 14; CDR3: CASSESGQGETQYF; DNA: TGCGCCAGCAGTGAGTCCGGACAGGGAGAGACCCAGTACTTC
size: many; D: NA; J: TRBJ2-3; V: TRBV7-9; length: 13; CDR3: CASRGSSTDTQYF; DNA: TGTGCCAGCCGGGGGAGTAGCACAGATACGCAGTATTTT
size: few; D: TRBD1; J: TRBJ1-1; V: TRBV7-6; length: 18; CDR3: CASSLGRGQGEFDTEAFF; DNA: TGTGCCAGCAGCTTAGGTCGGGGACAGGGAGAGTTTGATACTGAAGCTTTCTTT
size: many; D: NA; J: TRBJ2-7; V: TRBV5-1; length: 14; CDR3: CASSLLSSSYEQYF; DNA: TGCGCCAGCAGCTTGTTATCCAGTTCCTACGAGCAGTACTTC
size: many; D: NA; J: TRBJ1-2; V: TRBV20-1; length: 13; CDR3: CSATEMTNYGYTF; DNA: TGCAGTGCAACTGAGATGACTAACTATGGCTACACCTTC
size: few; D: TRBD2; J: TRBJ2-1; V: TRBV4-2; length: 15; CDR3: CASSQSLGGSHEQFF; DNA: TGTGCCAGCAGCCAGTCCTTGGGGGGGTCTCATGAGCAGTTCTTC
size: many; D: NA; J: TRBJ1-1; V: TRBV6-5; length: 14; CDR3: CASSYSDSNTEAFF; DNA: TGTGCCAGCAGCTACAGCGACTCGAACACTGAAGCTTTCTTT
size: NA; D: NA; J: TRBJ2-7; V: TRBV12-3/TRBV12-4; length: 15; CDR3: CASTRGGDRVNEQYF; DNA: TGTGCCAGCACCCGAGGAGGGGACCGCGTAAACGAGCAGTACTTC
size: many; D: NA; J: TRBJ2-1; V: TRBV5-1; length: 15; CDR3: CASSLGGSGGYEQFF; DNA: TGCGCCAGCAGCTTGGGAGGATCGGGGGGCTATGAGCAGTTCTTC
size: many; D: TRBD1; J: TRBJ1-1; V: TRBV29-1; length: 14; CDR3: CSVTVGQGNTEAFF; DNA: TGCAGCGTGACGGTCGGACAGGGGAACACTGAAGCTTTCTTT
size: many; D: NA; J: TRBJ2-1; V: TRBV10-3; length: 14; CDR3: CAISPGAGGAEQFF; DNA: TGTGCCATCAGCCCGGGGGCCGGAGGGGCTGAGCAGTTCTTC
size: many; D: NA; J: TRBJ2-7; V: TRBV10-3; length: 13; CDR3: CAISPPTASEQYF; DNA: TGTGCCATCAGTCCCCCAACGGCTAGCGAACAGTACTTC
size: few; D: NA; J: TRBJ2-5; V: TRBV25-1; length: 15; CDR3: CASSAELRGSETQYF; DNA: TGTGCCAGCAGTGCCGAGTTACGGGGCAGCGAGACCCAGTACTTC
size: many; D: NA; J: TRBJ2-7; V: TRBV7-9; length: 14; CDR3: CASSSPGKTYEQYF; DNA: TGTGCCAGCAGCTCCCCGGGCAAAACCTACGAGCAGTACTTC
size: few; D: TRBD2; J: TRBJ2-5; V: TRBV5-1; length: 16; CDR3: CASSLASGIHQETQYF; DNA: TGCGCCAGCAGCTTGGCTAGCGGGATCCACCAAGAGACCCAGTACTTC
size: NA; D: NA; J: TRBJ2-1; V: TRBV7-9; length: 14; CDR3: CASSFNQGYNVQFF; DNA: TGTGCCAGCAGCTTTAATCAGGGATACAATGTGCAGTTCTTC